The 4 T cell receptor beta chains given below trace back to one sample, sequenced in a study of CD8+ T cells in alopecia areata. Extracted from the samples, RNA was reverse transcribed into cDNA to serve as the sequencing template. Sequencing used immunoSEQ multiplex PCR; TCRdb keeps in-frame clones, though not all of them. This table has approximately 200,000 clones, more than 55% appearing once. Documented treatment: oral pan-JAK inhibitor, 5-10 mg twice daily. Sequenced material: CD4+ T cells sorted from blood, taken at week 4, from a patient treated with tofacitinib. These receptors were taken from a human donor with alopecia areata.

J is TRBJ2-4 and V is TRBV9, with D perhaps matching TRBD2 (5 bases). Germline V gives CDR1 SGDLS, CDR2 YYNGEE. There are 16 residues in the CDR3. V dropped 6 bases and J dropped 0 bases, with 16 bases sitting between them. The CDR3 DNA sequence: TGTGCCAGCACCCCGGGGTTTACACAAGCCAAAAACATTCAGTACTTC. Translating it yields CASTPGFTQAKNIQYF.

CDR3 protein: CSVAGTGEGLQYF. The CDR3 DNA sequence: TGCAGCGTGGCCGGGACAGGGGAAGGACTGCAGTACTTC. The V and J genes are TRBV29-1 and TRBJ2-7; 10 nucleotides match TRBD1. CDR3 length: 13 residues. V lost 6 bases, J lost 9 bases, and 11 bases stayed unmatched. Germline-derived CDR1 and CDR2 are SQVTM and ANQGSEA.

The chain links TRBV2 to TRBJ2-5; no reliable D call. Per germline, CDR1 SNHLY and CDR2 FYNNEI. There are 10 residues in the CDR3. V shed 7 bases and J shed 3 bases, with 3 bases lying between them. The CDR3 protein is CASTEETQYF. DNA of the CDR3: TGTGCCAGCACAGAAGAGACCCAGTACTTC. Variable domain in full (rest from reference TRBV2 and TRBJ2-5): EPEVTQTPSHQVTQMGQEVILRCVPISNHLYFYWYRQILGQKVEFLVSFYNNEISEKSEIFDDQFSVERPDGSNFTLKIRSTKLEDSAMYFCASTEETQYFGPGTRLLVL.

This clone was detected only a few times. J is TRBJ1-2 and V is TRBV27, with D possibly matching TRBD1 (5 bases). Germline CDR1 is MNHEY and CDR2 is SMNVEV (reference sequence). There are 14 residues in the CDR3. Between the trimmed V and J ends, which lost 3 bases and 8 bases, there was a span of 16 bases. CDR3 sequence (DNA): TGTGCCAGCAGTTTGCACCCGGGGGGTACAGGCTACACCTTC. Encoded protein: CASSLHPGGTGYTF.